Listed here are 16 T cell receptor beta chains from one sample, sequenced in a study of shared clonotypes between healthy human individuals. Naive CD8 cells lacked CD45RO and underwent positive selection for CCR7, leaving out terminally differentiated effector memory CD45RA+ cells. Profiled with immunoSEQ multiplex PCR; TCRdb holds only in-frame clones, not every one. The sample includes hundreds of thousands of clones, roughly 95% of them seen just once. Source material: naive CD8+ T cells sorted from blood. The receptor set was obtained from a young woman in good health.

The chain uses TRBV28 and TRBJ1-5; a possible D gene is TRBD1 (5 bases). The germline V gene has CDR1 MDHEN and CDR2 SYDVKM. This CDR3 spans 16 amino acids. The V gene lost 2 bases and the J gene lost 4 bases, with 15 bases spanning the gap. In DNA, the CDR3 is TGTGCCAGCAGTTTACTGGGGGTCCTAAGAAATCAGCCCCAGCATTTT. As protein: CASSLLGVLRNQPQHF.

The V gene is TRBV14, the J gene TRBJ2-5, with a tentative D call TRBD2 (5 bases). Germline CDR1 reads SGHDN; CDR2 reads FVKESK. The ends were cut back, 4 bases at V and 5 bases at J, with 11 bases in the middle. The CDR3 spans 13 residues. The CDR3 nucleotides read TGTGCCAGCAGCCCCCCAGCGGTCGAGACCCAGTACTTC. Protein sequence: CASSPPAVETQYF. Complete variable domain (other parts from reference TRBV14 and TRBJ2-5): EAGVTQFPSHSVIEKGQTVTLRCDPISGHDNLYWYRRVMGKEIKFLLHFVKESKQDESGMPNNRFLAERTGGTYSTLKVQPAELEDSGVYFCASSPPAVETQYFGPGTRLLVL.

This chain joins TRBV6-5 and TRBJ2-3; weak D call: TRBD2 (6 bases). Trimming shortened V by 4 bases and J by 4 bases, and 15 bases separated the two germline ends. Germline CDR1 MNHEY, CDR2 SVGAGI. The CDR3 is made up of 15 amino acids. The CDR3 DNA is TGTGCCAGCAGTTCAGTAGGAGGGGCGGCAGATACGCAGTATTTT. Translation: CASSSVGGAADTQYF.

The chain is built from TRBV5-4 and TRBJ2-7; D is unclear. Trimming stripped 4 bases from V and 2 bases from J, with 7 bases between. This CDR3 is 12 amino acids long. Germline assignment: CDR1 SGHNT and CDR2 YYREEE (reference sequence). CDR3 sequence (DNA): TGTGCCAGCAGCCAAAGTACCTACGAGCAGTACTTC. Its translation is CASSQSTYEQYF.

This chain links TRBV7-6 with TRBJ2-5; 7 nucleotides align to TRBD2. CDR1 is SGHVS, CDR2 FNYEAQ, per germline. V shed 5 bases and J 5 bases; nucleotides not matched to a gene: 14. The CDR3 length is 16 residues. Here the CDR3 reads CASSPKTSSPSETQYF. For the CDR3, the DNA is TGTGCCAGCAGCCCGAAGACTAGCTCACCGTCGGAGACCCAGTACTTC.

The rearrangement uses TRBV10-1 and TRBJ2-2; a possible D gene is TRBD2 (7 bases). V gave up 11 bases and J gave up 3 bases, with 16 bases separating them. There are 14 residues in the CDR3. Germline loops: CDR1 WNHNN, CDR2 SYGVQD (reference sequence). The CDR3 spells CAGRAGADTGELFF. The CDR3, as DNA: TGCGCCGGCCGGGCGGGGGCGGACACCGGGGAGCTGTTTTTT.

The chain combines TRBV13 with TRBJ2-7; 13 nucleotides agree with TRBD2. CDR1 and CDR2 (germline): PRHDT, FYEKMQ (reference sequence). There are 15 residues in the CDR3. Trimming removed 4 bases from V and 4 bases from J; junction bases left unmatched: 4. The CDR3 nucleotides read TGTGCCAGCAGCTCAGGACTAGCGGGAGTATACGAGCAGTACTTC. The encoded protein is CASSSGLAGVYEQYF.

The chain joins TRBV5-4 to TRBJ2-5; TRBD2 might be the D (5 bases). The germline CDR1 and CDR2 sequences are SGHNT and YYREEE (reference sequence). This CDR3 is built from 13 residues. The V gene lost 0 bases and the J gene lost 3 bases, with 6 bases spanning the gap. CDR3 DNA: TGTGCCAGCAGCTTGGACGGGGAAGAGACCCAGTACTTC. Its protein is CASSLDGEETQYF.

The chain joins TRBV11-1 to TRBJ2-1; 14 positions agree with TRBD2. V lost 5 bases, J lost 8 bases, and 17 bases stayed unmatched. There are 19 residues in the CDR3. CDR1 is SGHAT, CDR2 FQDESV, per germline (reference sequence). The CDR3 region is CASSRDRLAGGPLGDEQFF. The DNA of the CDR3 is TGTGCCAGCAGCCGCGACCGACTAGCGGGAGGGCCCTTAGGCGATGAGCAGTTCTTC.

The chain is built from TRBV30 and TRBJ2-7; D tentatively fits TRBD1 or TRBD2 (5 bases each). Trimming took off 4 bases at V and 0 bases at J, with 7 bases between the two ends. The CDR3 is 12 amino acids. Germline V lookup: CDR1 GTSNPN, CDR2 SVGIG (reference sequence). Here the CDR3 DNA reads TGTGCCTGGACAGGGAGCTCCTACGAGCAGTACTTC. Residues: CAWTGSSYEQYF.

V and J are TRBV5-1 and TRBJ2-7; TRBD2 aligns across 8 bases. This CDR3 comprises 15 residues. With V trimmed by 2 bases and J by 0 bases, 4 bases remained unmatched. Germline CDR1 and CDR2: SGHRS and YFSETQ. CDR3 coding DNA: TGCGCCAGCAGCTTAGCGCTAGCGGGCTCCTACGAGCAGTACTTC. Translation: CASSLALAGSYEQYF.

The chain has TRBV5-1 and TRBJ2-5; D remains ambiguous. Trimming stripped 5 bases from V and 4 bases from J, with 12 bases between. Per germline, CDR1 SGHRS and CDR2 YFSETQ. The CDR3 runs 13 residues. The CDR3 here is CASRDPGPETQYF. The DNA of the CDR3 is TGCGCCAGCAGAGACCCAGGACCAGAGACCCAGTACTTC.

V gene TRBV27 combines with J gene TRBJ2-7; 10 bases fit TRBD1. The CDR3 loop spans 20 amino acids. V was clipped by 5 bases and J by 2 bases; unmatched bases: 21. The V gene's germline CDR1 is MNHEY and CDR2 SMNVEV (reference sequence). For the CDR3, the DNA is TGTGCCAGCAGTACCGACTGGGACCGGGACAGGGGTTCGGTAACCTACGAGCAGTACTTC. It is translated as CASSTDWDRDRGSVTYEQYF.

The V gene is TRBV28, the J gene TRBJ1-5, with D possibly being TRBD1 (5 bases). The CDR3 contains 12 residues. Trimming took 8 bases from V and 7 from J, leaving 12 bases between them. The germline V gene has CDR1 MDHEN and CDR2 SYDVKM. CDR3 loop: CASQGWGQPQHF. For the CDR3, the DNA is TGTGCCAGCCAGGGTTGGGGCCAGCCCCAGCATTTT.

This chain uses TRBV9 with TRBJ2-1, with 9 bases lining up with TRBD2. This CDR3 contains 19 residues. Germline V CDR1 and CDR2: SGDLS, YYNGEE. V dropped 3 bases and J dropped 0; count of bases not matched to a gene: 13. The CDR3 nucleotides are TGTGCCAGCAGCGCTTCCGGGACTAGCATTTTGAGCTCCTACAATGAGCAGTTCTTC. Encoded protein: CASSASGTSILSSYNEQFF.

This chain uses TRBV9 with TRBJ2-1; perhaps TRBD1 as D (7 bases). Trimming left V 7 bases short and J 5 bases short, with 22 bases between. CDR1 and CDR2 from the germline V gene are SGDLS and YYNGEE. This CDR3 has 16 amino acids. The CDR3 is CASRRGTGGVDNEQFF. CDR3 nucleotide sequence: TGTGCCAGCCGCAGGGGGACGGGCGGGGTAGACAATGAGCAGTTCTTC.